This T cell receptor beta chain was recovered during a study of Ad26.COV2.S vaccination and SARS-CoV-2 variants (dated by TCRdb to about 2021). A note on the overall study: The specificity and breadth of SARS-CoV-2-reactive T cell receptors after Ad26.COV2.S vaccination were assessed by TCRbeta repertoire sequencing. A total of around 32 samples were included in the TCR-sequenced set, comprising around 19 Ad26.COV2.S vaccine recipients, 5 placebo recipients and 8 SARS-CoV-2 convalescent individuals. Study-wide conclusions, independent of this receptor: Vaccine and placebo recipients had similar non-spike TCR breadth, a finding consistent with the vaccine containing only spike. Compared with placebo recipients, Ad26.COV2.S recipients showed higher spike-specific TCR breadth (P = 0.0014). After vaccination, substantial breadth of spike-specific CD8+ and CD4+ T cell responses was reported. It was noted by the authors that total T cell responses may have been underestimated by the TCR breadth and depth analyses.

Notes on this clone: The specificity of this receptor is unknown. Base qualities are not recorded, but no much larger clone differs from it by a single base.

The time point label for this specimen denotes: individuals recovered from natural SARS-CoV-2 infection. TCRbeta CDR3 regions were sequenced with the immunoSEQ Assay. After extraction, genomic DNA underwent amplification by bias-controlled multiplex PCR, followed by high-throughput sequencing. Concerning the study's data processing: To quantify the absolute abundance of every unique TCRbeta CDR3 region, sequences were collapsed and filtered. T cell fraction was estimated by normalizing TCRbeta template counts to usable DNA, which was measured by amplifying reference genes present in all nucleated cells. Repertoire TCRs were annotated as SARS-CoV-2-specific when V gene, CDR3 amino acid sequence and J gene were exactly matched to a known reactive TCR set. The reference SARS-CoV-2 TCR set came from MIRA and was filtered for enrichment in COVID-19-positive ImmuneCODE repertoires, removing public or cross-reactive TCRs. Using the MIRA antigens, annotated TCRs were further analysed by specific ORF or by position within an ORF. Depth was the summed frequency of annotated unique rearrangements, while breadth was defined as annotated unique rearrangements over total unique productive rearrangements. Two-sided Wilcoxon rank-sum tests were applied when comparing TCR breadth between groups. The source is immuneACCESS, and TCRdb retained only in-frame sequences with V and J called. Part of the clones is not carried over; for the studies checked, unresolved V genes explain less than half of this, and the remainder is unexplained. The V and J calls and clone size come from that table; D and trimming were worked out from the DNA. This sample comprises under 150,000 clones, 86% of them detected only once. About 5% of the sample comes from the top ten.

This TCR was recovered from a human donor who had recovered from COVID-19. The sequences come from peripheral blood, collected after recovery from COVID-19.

In nucleotide form, the sequence is TGTGCCACCAGTGGCCGCACAGGGGAAAAACTGTTTTTT. Translated, it reads CATSGRTGEKLFF. This chain is built from TRBV24-1 and TRBJ1-4, with TRBD1 perhaps the D gene, on 6 matching bases. Looking up the germline V gene yields CDR1 KGHDR and CDR2 SFDVKD. Counted from cysteine to phenylalanine, this CDR3 has 13 amino acids. Of the read, only the CDR3 DNA is kept; its 39 bases are in frame from base 1. Cut back by 5 bases and 8 bases, the V and J ends lie 11 bases apart.